A selection of T cell receptor beta chains follows, all from one sample in a study of graft-versus-host responses after intestinal transplantation. Generated by immunoSEQ multiplex PCR, the TCRdb table keeps only in-frame clones and is missing some. The sample lists roughly 98,000 clones; approximately 95% were seen once. Their specific antigens are unknown. The sample here was unstimulated CD8+ T cells sorted from spleen or lymph node cells, taken before transplant. The source is a human donor who was the organ donor for an intestinal transplant. Each CDR3 is given with its conserved first and last residue. D genes are given only for firm matches. For some rows the clone size is stated as once, few or many, or as a class when expanded; others skip it.

j_call	v_call	d_call	clone_size	cdr3_nt	cdr3_aa
TRBJ2-7	TRBV4-3	TRBD1	NA	TGCGCCAGCAGCCACGGACAGGGGGCTTATGAGCAGTACTTC	CASSHGQGAYEQYF
TRBJ2-1	TRBV5-1	TRBD2	NA	TGCGCCAGCAGCTGGACGGGAGGCTACAATGAGCAGTTCTTC	CASSWTGGYNEQFF
TRBJ1-2	TRBV27	NA	NA	TGTGCCAGCAGTTTATTTCAGGGTGTCTATGGCTACACCTTC	CASSLFQGVYGYTF
TRBJ2-7	TRBV4-1	NA	NA	TGCGCCAGCCGGGACTCGAATTCCTACGAGCAGTACTTC	CASRDSNSYEQYF
TRBJ2-7	TRBV28	TRBD2	once	TGTGCCAGCAGTTTTACCGCGGGGGTCACTAACCTCGGAAGGGAGCAGTACTTC	CASSFTAGVTNLGREQYF
TRBJ1-4	TRBV28	NA	NA	TGTGCCAGCAGTTTCGGTCAATGGTTTGAAAAACTGTTTTTT	CASSFGQWFEKLFF
TRBJ2-1	TRBV25-1	TRBD2	NA	TGTGCCAGCAGTGAATCCGGACTAGATTATGAGCAGTTCTTC	CASSESGLDYEQFF
TRBJ2-7	TRBV28	TRBD1	NA	TGTGCCAGCAGTTCGCGGGACAGGTACGAGCAGTACTTC	CASSSRDRYEQYF
TRBJ2-2	TRBV7-9	NA	NA	TGTGCCAGCAGCTTATCAGAGCGGGCCGGGGAGCTGTTTTTT	CASSLSERAGELFF
TRBJ2-1	TRBV6-4	TRBD2	NA	TGTGCCAGCAATCCGAGCGGGGGGGCCATCAATGAGCAGTTCTTC	CASNPSGGAINEQFF
TRBJ2-7	TRBV6-5	NA	NA	TGTGCCAGCAGTTCCCCCCTTAGGGGCTACGAGCAGTACTTC	CASSSPLRGYEQYF
TRBJ1-2	TRBV27	TRBD1	NA	TGTGCCAGCAGGCCTGGGACAGGGCGCTATGGCTACACCTTC	CASRPGTGRYGYTF
TRBJ2-7	TRBV2	NA	NA	TGTGCCAGCAGTGACCTGGGCGGGCGAACCTACGAGCAGTACTTC	CASSDLGGRTYEQYF